The present TCR beta chain was sequenced within a study of T-cell memory formation after mild COVID-19. Turning to this clonotype: Its antigen is not known.

The CDR3 has 16 amino acids. The germline gives CDR1 SGHRS, CDR2 YFSETQ. Trimming at V came to 2 bases and at J to 0 bases, leaving 7 bases not matched to a gene. TCRdb re-derived calls from the 5' RACE reads in MiXCR, one entry per CDR3 protein. The table records more than 250,000 distinct CDR3 sequences, around 15% of them present only once. Study-level points and caveats: Cross-reactive memory apparently joined, as some responding clones appeared in pre-infection memory.

The TCR originated in a man between 18 and 35 years old who had mild COVID-19 (a few samples of this study predate the infection). Cell type and time point are not known. V is TRBV5-1 and J is TRBJ2-7; 8 bases are a match to TRBD1. Sequenced sample: PBMCs or a T cell subset sorted from them (not recorded which). CDR3 sequence (DNA): TGCGCCAGCAGCTTCGCCCAGGGACAGGACTCCTACGAGCAGTACTTC. This codes for CASSFAQGQDSYEQYF. Complete variable domain (other parts from reference TRBV5-1 and TRBJ2-7): KAGVTQTPRYLIKTRGQQVTLSCSPISGHRSVSWYQQTPGQGLQFLFEYFSETQRNKGNFPGRFSGRQFSNSRSEMNVSTLELGDSALYLCASSFAQGQDSYEQYFGPGTRLTVT.